This T cell receptor beta chain was sequenced during a study of human T cells and chemical hapten exposure. As for the study in general: Patch testing was performed with 0.01% DPC on the upper back, with reading at 6 days. Points from the study as a whole: All donors were alopecia patients, so their immunity may differ from that of healthy people.

TCRdb analysed the RACE reads with MiXCR anew, one entry per CDR3 protein. The repertoire includes 100,000 to 150,000 distinct CDR3 sequences, around 11% of them detected once, and under 2.5% sits in the top ten. Specified time point: patch test 3, about 24 weeks after DPC sensitization. The treatment: therapeutic diphenylcyclopropenone sensitization with weekly scalp DPC. The donor pool consisted of alopecia patients aged 18 to 70 years, considered suitable for DPC. Total RNA was isolated from unfractionated whole blood. This clonotype was recorded at least ten times. Its antigen remains unidentified. This receptor was obtained from a woman in her 50s with alopecia areata. Some clones in this sample may be carry-over from other donors' samples. The starting material was whole blood, obtained in connection with sensitization to the hapten diphenylcyclopropenone (DPC).

The CDR3 loop reads CASSQAGTDSNQPQHF. The CDR3 region has the DNA TGTGCCAGCAGCCAAGCCGGGACAGATAGCAATCAGCCCCAGCATTTT. The chain employs TRBV4-2 and TRBJ1-5; TRBD1 matches 7 bases. Germline CDR1 is LGHNA and CDR2 is YNFKEQ. Trimming took 1 base from V and 0 from J; bases not matched to a gene: 3. CDR3 length: 16 amino acids.